The TCR beta chain described here comes from a study of cytomegalovirus exposure and HLA in healthy donors. At the level of the study: Genotyping of 400 or so donors showed that approximately 83% belonged to the Caucasian-associated ancestry cluster.

The V and J ends lost 5 bases and 4 bases, in that order; junction bases with no gene match: 4. This CDR3 comprises 13 residues. Germline loops: CDR1 SGHTA, CDR2 FQGNSA. Study results and caveats: The study assumed roughly uniform donor sequencing depth for presence/absence analyses. Researchers reported in a later analysis that a missense DCLRE1C variant was tied to TCR beta V- and J-gene trimming. Earlier analysis yielded a pattern in which most TCR beta V segments were productive about 87% or about 30% of the time.

A multiplex PCR was run with 60 Vbeta primers and 13 Jbeta primers. Only in-frame clones appear in the TCRdb table, and some are missing; sequencing was by immunoSEQ multiplex PCR. The sample carries about 100,000 clones, approximately 80% recorded once. A note on this clone: Its matching antigen is unknown.

V gene TRBV7-2 combines with J gene TRBJ2-7; 8 bases are shared with TRBD1. Sequencing used PBMCs. The source of this sequence is a woman in her sixties in good health and CMV-seronegative. DNA of the CDR3: TGTGCCAGCAGCCCCGGACAGGGATACGAGCAGTACTTC. Translating it yields CASSPGQGYEQYF.